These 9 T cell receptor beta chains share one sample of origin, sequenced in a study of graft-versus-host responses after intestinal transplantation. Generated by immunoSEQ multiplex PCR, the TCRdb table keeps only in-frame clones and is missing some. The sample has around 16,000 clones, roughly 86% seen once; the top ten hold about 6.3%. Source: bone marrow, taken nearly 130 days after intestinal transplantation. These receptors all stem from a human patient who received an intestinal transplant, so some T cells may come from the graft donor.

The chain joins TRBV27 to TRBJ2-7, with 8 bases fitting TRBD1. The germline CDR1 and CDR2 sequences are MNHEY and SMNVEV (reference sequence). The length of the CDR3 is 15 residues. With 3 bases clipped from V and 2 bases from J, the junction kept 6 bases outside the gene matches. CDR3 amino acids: CASSFRDRKTYEQYF. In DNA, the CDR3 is TGTGCCAGCAGTTTCCGGGACAGGAAAACCTACGAGCAGTACTTC.

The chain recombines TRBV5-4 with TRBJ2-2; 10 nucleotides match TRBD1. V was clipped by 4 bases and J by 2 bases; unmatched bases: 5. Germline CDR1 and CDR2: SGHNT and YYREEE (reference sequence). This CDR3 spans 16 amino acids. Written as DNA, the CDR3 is TGTGCCAGCAGCACCTGGACAGGGGGAAACACCGGGGAGCTGTTTTTT. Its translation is CASSTWTGGNTGELFF.

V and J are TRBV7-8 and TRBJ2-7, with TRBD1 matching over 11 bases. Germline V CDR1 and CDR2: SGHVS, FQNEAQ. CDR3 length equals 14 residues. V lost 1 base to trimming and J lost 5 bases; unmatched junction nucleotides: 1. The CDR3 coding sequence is TGTGCCAGCAGCTTAGGGGGACAGGGGGACGAGCAGTACTTC. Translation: CASSLGGQGDEQYF.

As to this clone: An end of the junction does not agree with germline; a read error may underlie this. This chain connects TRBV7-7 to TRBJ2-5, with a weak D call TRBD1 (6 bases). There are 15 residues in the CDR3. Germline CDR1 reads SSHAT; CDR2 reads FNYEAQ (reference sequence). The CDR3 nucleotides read TGTGCTAGCAGCTTAGGGTCCCAGGGGTTTGAGACCCAGTACTTC. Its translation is CASSLGSQGFETQYF.

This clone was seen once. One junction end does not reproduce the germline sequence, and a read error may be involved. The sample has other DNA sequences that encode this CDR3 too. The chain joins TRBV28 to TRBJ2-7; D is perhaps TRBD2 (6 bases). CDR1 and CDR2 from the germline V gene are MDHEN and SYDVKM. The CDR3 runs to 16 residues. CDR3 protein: CASTISGRGTSYEQYF. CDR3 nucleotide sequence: TGTGCCAGCACCATAAGCGGGCGGGGAACCTCCTACGAGCAGTACTTT.

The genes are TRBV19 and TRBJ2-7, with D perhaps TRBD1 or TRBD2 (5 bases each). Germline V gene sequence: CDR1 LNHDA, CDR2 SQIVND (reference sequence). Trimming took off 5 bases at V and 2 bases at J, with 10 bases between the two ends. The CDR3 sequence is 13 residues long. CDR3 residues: CASSPGRTYEQYF. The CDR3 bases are TGTGCCAGTAGTCCGGGACGGACCTACGAGCAGTACTTC. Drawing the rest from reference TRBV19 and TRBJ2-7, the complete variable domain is DGGITQSPKYLFRKEGQNVTLSCEQNLNHDAMYWYRQDPGQGLRLIYYSQIVNDFQKGDIAEGYSVSREKKESFPLTVTSAQKNPTAFYLCASSPGRTYEQYFGPGTRLTVT.

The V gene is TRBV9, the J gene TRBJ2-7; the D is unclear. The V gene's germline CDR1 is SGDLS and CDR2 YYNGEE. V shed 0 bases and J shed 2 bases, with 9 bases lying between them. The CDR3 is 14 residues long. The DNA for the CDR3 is TGTGCCAGCAGCGTAGGTAGTGCCCCCTACGAGCAGTACTTC. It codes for CASSVGSAPYEQYF.

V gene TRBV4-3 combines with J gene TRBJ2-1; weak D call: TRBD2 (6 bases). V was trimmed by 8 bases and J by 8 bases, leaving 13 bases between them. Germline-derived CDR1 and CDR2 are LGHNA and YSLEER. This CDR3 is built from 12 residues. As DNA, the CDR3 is TGCGCCAGCGGGGATAGCGGCTATGAGCAGTTCTTC. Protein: CASGDSGYEQFF.

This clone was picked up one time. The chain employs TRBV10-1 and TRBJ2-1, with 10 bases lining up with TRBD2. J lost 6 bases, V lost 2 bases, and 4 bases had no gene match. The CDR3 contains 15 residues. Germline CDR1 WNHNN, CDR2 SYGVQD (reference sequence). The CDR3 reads CASSESGRAANEQFF. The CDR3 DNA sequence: TGCGCCAGCAGTGAGAGCGGGAGGGCCGCCAATGAGCAGTTCTTC.